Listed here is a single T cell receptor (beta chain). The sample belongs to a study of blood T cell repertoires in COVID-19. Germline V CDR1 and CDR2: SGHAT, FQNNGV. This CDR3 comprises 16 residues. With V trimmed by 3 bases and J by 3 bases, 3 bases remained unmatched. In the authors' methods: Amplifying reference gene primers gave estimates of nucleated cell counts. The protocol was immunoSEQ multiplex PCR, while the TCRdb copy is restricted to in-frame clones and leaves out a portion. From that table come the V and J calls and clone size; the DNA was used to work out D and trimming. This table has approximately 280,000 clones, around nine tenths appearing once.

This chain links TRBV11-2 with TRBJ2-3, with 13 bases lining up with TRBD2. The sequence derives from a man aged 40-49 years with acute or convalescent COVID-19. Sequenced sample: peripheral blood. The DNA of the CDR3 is TGTGCCAGCAGCTTGACTAGCGGGGGGCGGACAGATACGCAGTATTTT. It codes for CASSLTSGGRTDTQYF.